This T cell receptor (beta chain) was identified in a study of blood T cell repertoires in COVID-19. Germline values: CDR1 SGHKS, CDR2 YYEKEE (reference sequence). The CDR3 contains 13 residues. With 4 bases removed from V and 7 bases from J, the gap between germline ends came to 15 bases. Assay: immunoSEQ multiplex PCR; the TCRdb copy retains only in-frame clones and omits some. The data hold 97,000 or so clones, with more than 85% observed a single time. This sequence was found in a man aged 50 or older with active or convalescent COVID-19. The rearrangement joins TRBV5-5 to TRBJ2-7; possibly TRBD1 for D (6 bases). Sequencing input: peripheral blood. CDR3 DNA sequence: TGTGCCAGCAGCGTGACAGGTGTGGGGGAGCAGTACGTC. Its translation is CASSVTGVGEQYV.